What follows describes a single T cell receptor (beta chain). Profiling relied on immunoSEQ multiplex PCR, and the TCRdb table lists in-frame clones only, not all of them. The sample shows hundreds of thousands of clones, around 82% of them seen only once. The data derive from a study of shared T cell receptors in the human thymus. Germline CDR1 MGHDK, CDR2 SYGVNS. The V segment lost 5 bases and the J segment 1 base; nucleotides outside the gene matches: 6. The CDR3 consists of 15 residues. These records were also assigned to another study, of human thymus T cells. That source reports: The source of the thymus tissue was resections taken during corrective heart surgery.

What was sequenced was thymocytes. The V gene is TRBV25-1, the J gene TRBJ2-3, with 7 bases that match TRBD2. This TCR was sampled from a boy under three years old with a congenital heart defect. In DNA, the CDR3 is TGTGCCAGCAGTAGGGAGGGGCAAGGCACAGATACGCAGTATTTT. Its translation is CASSREGQGTDTQYF.